Listed here are 7 T cell receptor beta chains from one sample, sequenced in a study of graft-versus-host responses after intestinal transplantation. Clones were read by immunoSEQ multiplex PCR, and TCRdb kept only the in-frame ones, dropping some. The sample includes approximately 18,000 clones, around 93% seen only once; the top ten take 0.65% to 1%. The sequences come from PBMCs, collected 23 days after intestinal transplant. Receptors were obtained from a human patient who received an intestinal transplant, so some T cells may come from the graft donor.

The chain recombines TRBV21-1 with TRBJ2-1; the DNA was not used to check the table's D call, TRBD1. TRBV21-1 is given as a pseudogene. This CDR3 region has 12 residues. In DNA form, the CDR3 reads TGTGCCAGCAGCAACAGTGACAATGAGCAGTTCTTC. Its translation is CASSNSDNEQFF.

V is TRBV6-5 and J is TRBJ2-7; 12 bases map to TRBD2. V shed 7 bases, J shed 4 bases, and the junction held 2 bases outside the gene matches. The germline V gene encodes CDR1 MNHEY and CDR2 SVGAGI. The CDR3 contains 13 residues. The CDR3 sequence: CASNLAGGYEQYF. Here the CDR3 DNA reads TGTGCCAGCAATCTAGCGGGAGGGTACGAGCAGTACTTC.

This chain connects TRBV27 to TRBJ2-3; D is unresolved. V gave up 6 bases and J gave up 2 bases, with 6 bases separating them. The CDR3 spans 12 residues. Per the germline V gene, CDR1 is MNHEY and CDR2 is SMNVEV (reference sequence). The CDR3 sequence is CASSSATDTQYF. CDR3 in DNA: TGTGCCAGCAGCTCAGCCACAGATACGCAGTATTTT.

This chain connects TRBV27 to TRBJ2-3; 11 nucleotides match TRBD1. CDR1 and CDR2 from the germline V gene are MNHEY and SMNVEV (reference sequence). This CDR3 spans 14 amino acids. Trimming cost V 7 bases and J 4 bases; bases outside gene matches: 4. CDR3 region: CASTRDRGADTQYF. The CDR3 coding sequence is TGTGCCAGCACCCGGGACAGGGGGGCAGATACGCAGTATTTT.

The chain is built from TRBV7-6 and TRBJ2-7; 7 bases align to TRBD1. Germline-derived CDR1 and CDR2 are SGHVS and FNYEAQ. This CDR3 region has 13 residues. V lost 5 bases and J lost 6; bases outside the gene matches: 7. The CDR3 DNA is TGTGCCAGCAGCCTGGGACAGAGCGGCGAGCAGTACTTC. Residues: CASSLGQSGEQYF. The entire variable domain, with the rest obtained from reference TRBV7-6 and TRBJ2-7, is as follows: GAGVSQSPRYKVTKRGQDVALRCDPISGHVSLYWYRQALGQGPEFLTYFNYEAQQDKSGLPNDRFSAERPEGSISTLTIQRTEQRDSAMYRCASSLGQSGEQYFGPGTRLTVT.

The chain carries TRBV30 and TRBJ2-7, with a tentative D call TRBD1 (5 bases). CDR1 and CDR2 (germline): GTSNPN, SVGIG (reference sequence). The V gene lost 5 bases and the J gene lost 5 bases, with 13 bases spanning the gap. The CDR3 covers 12 residues. CDR3: CAWLTETHEQYF. Written as DNA, the CDR3 is TGTGCCTGGCTGACAGAGACTCACGAGCAGTACTTC.

In DNA form, the CDR3 reads TGCACCAGCACCCTCCGAGGGGCGGGAGGGCCGTCCGAGACCCAGTACTTC. This translates into CTSTLRGAGGPSETQYF. The rearrangement joins TRBV1 to TRBJ2-5; TRBD2, the D gene given by the table, was not confirmed from the DNA. TRBV1 is flagged as a pseudogene. This CDR3 has 17 residues.